Listed below are T cell receptor beta chains from one sample, sequenced in a study of T cell responses to AZD1222 COVID-19 vaccine. TCRdb's copy holds only in-frame clones and misses some; the assay was immunoSEQ multiplex PCR. The repertoire has 120,000 to 150,000 clones, 82% of them found once; the top ten carry roughly 4.5%. Sample: peripheral blood, taken on day 0 of MenACWY control vaccination. The receptors were gathered from an adult in good health. The CDR3 runs from the conserved cysteine through the conserved F or W. A D gene is named only where the DNA matches it firmly. Not every row has a clone size; where given, it reads once, few, many or a size class.

cdr3_length d_call j_call v_call clone_size cdr3_nt cdr3_aa
15 TRBD2 TRBJ2-1 TRBV18 - TGTGCCAGCTCACCGGCACTAGCGGGACACAATGAGCAGTTCTTC CASSPALAGHNEQFF
13 - TRBJ2-4 TRBV10-2 - TGCGCCAGCACTCCAGGGGGGGGAAACATTCAGTACTTC CASTPGGGNIQYF
13 - TRBJ1-2 TRBV7-9 - TGTGCCAGCAGGCCCGGGACAAACTATGGCTACACCTTC CASRPGTNYGYTF
14 TRBD1 TRBJ1-4 TRBV6-1 - TGTGCCAGCAGTGAAGGGGGGACAGGGGAAAAACTGTTTTTT CASSEGGTGEKLFF
11 - TRBJ2-1 TRBV29-1 - TGCAGCGTGAGGGACATTGGTGAGCAGTTCTTC CSVRDIGEQFF
13 - TRBJ1-5 TRBV2 - TGTGCCAGCAAGAGCCGGAGCAATCAGCCCCAGCATTTT CASKSRSNQPQHF
18 TRBD1 TRBJ1-2 TRBV9 few TGTGCCAGCAGCGTAGGGCTTCGACAGGGGACCTCTAACTATGGCTACACCTTC CASSVGLRQGTSNYGYTF
16 TRBD1 TRBJ2-1 TRBV11-2 - TGTGCCAGCAGCTTAGATTGGGACAGGGTAAACAATGAGCAGTTCTTC CASSLDWDRVNNEQFF
12 - TRBJ2-1 TRBV7-9 - TGTGCCAGCAGCTTAGTGGGGGAAAGGCAGTTCTTC CASSLVGERQFF
14 - TRBJ2-1 TRBV5-1 - TGCGCCAGCAGAGCCCTGGCTAATTACAATGAGCAGTTCTTC CASRALANYNEQFF
15 TRBD1 TRBJ1-2 TRBV18 - TGTGCCAGCTCACTGGGGACAGACAGATACTATGGCTACACCTTC CASSLGTDRYYGYTF
15 TRBD1 TRBJ1-1 TRBV9 - TGTGCCAGCAGCGCCCCGGACAGGGGAAGCACTGAAGCTTTCTTT CASSAPDRGSTEAFF
12 - TRBJ2-4 TRBV6-5 - TGTGCCAGCAGTACGGGGATCGGCATTCAGTACTTC CASSTGIGIQYF
19 TRBD2 TRBJ2-5 TRBV14 - TGTGCCAGCAGCCTCCCCCGACAAGATAGCGGGGGGGTACAAGAGACCCAGTACTTC CASSLPRQDSGGVQETQYF
13 - TRBJ1-1 TRBV5-6 - TGTGCCAGCACCACACAGGGAAGCACTGAAGCTTTCTTT CASTTQGSTEAFF
16 TRBD2 TRBJ2-2 TRBV5-1 - TGCGCCAGCAGCTCCGTAGCGGGGGTTAACACCGGGGAGCTGTTTTTT CASSSVAGVNTGELFF
12 - TRBJ1-3 TRBV5-1 few TGCGCCAGCAGCTCAACTGGAAACACCATATATTTT CASSSTGNTIYF
13 - TRBJ1-1 TRBV7-8 - TGTGCCAGCAGCTTAGCTACGAACACTGAAGCTTTCTTT CASSLATNTEAFF